The present TCR beta chain was sequenced within a study of OX40 agonist ivuxolimab in advanced cancers. Study details: The dose-escalation group included hepatocellular carcinoma, melanoma, renal cell carcinoma and head and neck cancer. General observations from the study: At 0.1 to 3.0 mg/kg and by week 6, CD4+ and CD8+ T cells in the blood had expanded clonally. The mean number of expanded clones was higher in CD8+ T cells than in CD4+.

TCRdb's copy holds only in-frame clones and misses some; the assay was immunoSEQ multiplex PCR. The table lists about 83,000 clones, approximately 84% of them singletons. V lost 1 base and J lost 1; bases outside the gene matches: 7. This CDR3 comprises 16 residues. Looked up from germline, CDR1 is SGHDT and CDR2 is YYEEEE. About this clone itself: Its antigen is not known.

Autoimmune disease history or systemic immunosuppression excluded patients. Sequences were derived from CD4+ or CD8+ T cells sorted from blood, sampled in a trial of the OX40 agonist ivuxolimab. The clonotype comes from an adult with an advanced solid tumor such as melanoma, head and neck, liver or kidney cancer. J is TRBJ1-1 and V is TRBV5-6; 7 nucleotides line up with TRBD1. This CDR3 is CASSLWGQLGNTEAFF. For the CDR3, the DNA is TGTGCCAGCAGCTTGTGGGGACAGCTCGGGAACACTGAAGCTTTCTTT.